A selection of T cell receptor beta chains follows, all from one sample in a study of identical twins. TCRdb reanalysed the 5' RACE reads using MiXCR and keeps one entry per CDR3 protein. The table has a few hundred thousand distinct CDR3 sequences, over 8.5% seen once. These data were also reused for a study on yellow fever vaccine responses in identical twins.

Sequencing used PBMCs. The receptors originated from a woman between 18 and 29 years old in good health. Both conserved end residues are part of each CDR3. Each record gives: D gene, clone size, J gene, V gene, CDR3 DNA, CDR3 protein. A D gene is named only where the DNA matches it firmly. Clone size is given for some rows only: seen once, a few or many times, or a class if the clone is expanded.

d_call: TRBD2
clone_size: .
j_call: TRBJ2-1
v_call: TRBV7-9
cdr3_nt: TGTGCCAGCGTGCCTAGCGGGGTAAACCATGAGCAGTTCTTC
cdr3_aa: CASVPSGVNHEQFF

d_call: .
clone_size: .
j_call: TRBJ2-5
v_call: TRBV5-1
cdr3_nt: TGCGCCAGCAGCCAAGCCCTGGGGAGTATAAGCGGAGAGACCCAGTACTTC
cdr3_aa: CASSQALGSISGETQYF

d_call: .
clone_size: few
j_call: TRBJ2-3
v_call: TRBV7-2
cdr3_nt: TGTGCCAGCAGCTTATTCGTCGGGCCCAGCACAGATACGCAGTATTTT
cdr3_aa: CASSLFVGPSTDTQYF

d_call: .
clone_size: few
j_call: TRBJ2-5
v_call: TRBV7-9
cdr3_nt: TGTGCCAGCAGCTTGTACCGGGGGCCCCAAGAGACCCAGTACTTC
cdr3_aa: CASSLYRGPQETQYF

d_call: TRBD1
clone_size: few
j_call: TRBJ1-5
v_call: TRBV11-2
cdr3_nt: TGTGCCAGCAGCCCAAGGGGACAGGGACCATATAGCAATCAGCCCCAGCATTTT
cdr3_aa: CASSPRGQGPYSNQPQHF

d_call: .
clone_size: .
j_call: TRBJ2-4
v_call: TRBV9
cdr3_nt: TGTGCCAGCAGCGTAGATCCAGGAGAGGTCCCTCAGTACTTC
cdr3_aa: CASSVDPGEVPQYF

d_call: TRBD2
clone_size: .
j_call: TRBJ2-1
v_call: TRBV11-2
cdr3_nt: TGTGCCAGCAGCCGCGACCAAACCGGGGGGGCCTACAATGAGCAGTTCTTC
cdr3_aa: CASSRDQTGGAYNEQFF

d_call: .
clone_size: .
j_call: TRBJ1-2
v_call: TRBV29-1
cdr3_nt: TGCAGCGTTGAAGATCTTGGGATGTCGTACTATGGCTACACCTTC
cdr3_aa: CSVEDLGMSYYGYTF

d_call: .
clone_size: many
j_call: TRBJ2-5
v_call: TRBV12-3/TRBV12-4
cdr3_nt: TGTGCCAGCAGTTCAGGCTCGGGCGTTAGGATCCAAGAGACCCAGTACTTC
cdr3_aa: CASSSGSGVRIQETQYF

d_call: .
clone_size: many
j_call: TRBJ2-3
v_call: TRBV6-1
cdr3_nt: TGTGCCAGCTCTTTGTCCCTAGTTCTTGGGACAGATACGCAGTATTTT
cdr3_aa: CASSLSLVLGTDTQYF